The rows below give T cell receptor beta chains drawn from one sample of a study of T-cell memory formation after mild COVID-19. TCRdb independently ran MiXCR on the 5' RACE reads; one entry per CDR3 protein. The sample contains roughly 170,000 distinct CDR3 sequences, about a fifth of which appear only once. The sample comprised PBMCs or a T cell subset sorted from them (not recorded which). These receptors all come from an adult woman who had mild COVID-19 (a few samples of this study predate the infection). Cell type and time point are not known. Each CDR3 is given with its conserved first and last residue. D genes are given only for firm matches. Clone size is shown for a subset of rows, as once, few, many or a class of expanded clone.

d_gene: .
v_gene: TRBV4-3
j_gene: TRBJ2-2
abundance: few
CDR3nt: TGCGCCAGCAGCCCAAGTGGGTCCGTGGTGTCCGGGGAGCTGTTTTTT
CDR3aa: CASSPSGSVVSGELFF

d_gene: TRBD2
v_gene: TRBV12-3/TRBV12-4
j_gene: TRBJ2-7
abundance: few
CDR3nt: TGTGCCAGCTCCCTCGTAGCGGGAACAACCCACGAGCAGTACTTC
CDR3aa: CASSLVAGTTHEQYF

d_gene: .
v_gene: TRBV4-1
j_gene: TRBJ1-1
abundance: .
CDR3nt: TGCGCCAGCAGCCACTTAGGGGACCTTAACACTGAAGCTTTCTTT
CDR3aa: CASSHLGDLNTEAFF

d_gene: TRBD1
v_gene: TRBV9
j_gene: TRBJ1-1
abundance: .
CDR3nt: TGTGCCAGCAGCGTGGGGGACAGTGGAAACACTGAAGCTTTCTTT
CDR3aa: CASSVGDSGNTEAFF

d_gene: .
v_gene: TRBV5-1
j_gene: TRBJ1-1
abundance: .
CDR3nt: TGCGCCAGCAGCTTGGGCACCCGGAACACTGAAGCTTTCTTT
CDR3aa: CASSLGTRNTEAFF

d_gene: TRBD1
v_gene: TRBV6-5
j_gene: TRBJ1-2
abundance: .
CDR3nt: TGTGCCAGCAGGCCCACAGGGGGCGAGTATGGCTACACCTTC
CDR3aa: CASRPTGGEYGYTF

d_gene: .
v_gene: TRBV12-3/TRBV12-4
j_gene: TRBJ2-3
abundance: few
CDR3nt: TGTGCCAGCAGTCTTCATTCCGGGACCGGAACAGATACGCAGTATTTT
CDR3aa: CASSLHSGTGTDTQYF

d_gene: .
v_gene: TRBV7-6
j_gene: TRBJ2-3
abundance: few
CDR3nt: TGTGCCAGCAGCTTAAAGGAGGGGGTAAGGGACACCACAGATACGCAGTATTTT
CDR3aa: CASSLKEGVRDTTDTQYF

d_gene: .
v_gene: TRBV12-3/TRBV12-4
j_gene: TRBJ1-5
abundance: .
CDR3nt: TGTGCCAGCAGCCCCCTGGGGGCGGGCAATCAGCCCCAGCATTTT
CDR3aa: CASSPLGAGNQPQHF

d_gene: TRBD2
v_gene: TRBV7-6
j_gene: TRBJ2-2
abundance: .
CDR3nt: TGTGCCAGCAGCCATCCTGGGACTAGCGGGGGGACCGGGGAGCTGTTTTTT
CDR3aa: CASSHPGTSGGTGELFF

d_gene: TRBD1
v_gene: TRBV4-1
j_gene: TRBJ1-5
abundance: .
CDR3nt: TGCGCCAGCAGCCTTGGCCCCCCGGGACAGGGGAACCAGCCCCAGCATTTT
CDR3aa: CASSLGPPGQGNQPQHF

d_gene: TRBD2
v_gene: TRBV20-1
j_gene: TRBJ2-7
abundance: medium-sized
CDR3nt: TGCAGTGCCGTGGGACTAGCGGTCTCCTACGAGCAGTACTTC
CDR3aa: CSAVGLAVSYEQYF

d_gene: .
v_gene: TRBV21-1
j_gene: TRBJ2-3
abundance: .
CDR3nt: TGTGCCAGCAGCGTAGCGCTAGCGGACCTTAGCACAGATACGCAGTATTTT
CDR3aa: CASSVALADLSTDTQYF

d_gene: .
v_gene: TRBV27
j_gene: TRBJ2-1
abundance: few
CDR3nt: TGTGCCAGTCGTGCGGGCCCCGCTTACAATGAGCAGTTCTTC
CDR3aa: CASRAGPAYNEQFF

d_gene: TRBD1
v_gene: TRBV6-2/TRBV6-3
j_gene: TRBJ1-1
abundance: .
CDR3nt: TGTGCCAGCAGCGGGACAGGCCCCAGGGAAGCTTTCTTT
CDR3aa: CASSGTGPREAFF

d_gene: .
v_gene: TRBV6-1
j_gene: TRBJ2-7
abundance: many
CDR3nt: TGTGCCAGCAGTGAAGCTTACGAGCAGTACTTC
CDR3aa: CASSEAYEQYF

d_gene: .
v_gene: TRBV7-8
j_gene: TRBJ1-2
abundance: few
CDR3nt: TGTGCCAGCAGTGCACAAGCCTATGGCTACACCTTC
CDR3aa: CASSAQAYGYTF

d_gene: .
v_gene: TRBV6-2/TRBV6-3
j_gene: TRBJ2-7
abundance: few
CDR3nt: TGTGCCAGCAGTTACTCCTCATTTTACGAGCAGTACTTC
CDR3aa: CASSYSSFYEQYF

d_gene: TRBD1
v_gene: TRBV29-1
j_gene: TRBJ1-2
abundance: .
CDR3nt: TGCAGCGTTGACACAGGGGTGAACTATGGCTACACCTTC
CDR3aa: CSVDTGVNYGYTF

d_gene: TRBD1
v_gene: TRBV6-5
j_gene: TRBJ1-1
abundance: few
CDR3nt: TGTGCCAGCAGTTACTCGACAGGGCTGAACACTGAAGCTTTCTTT
CDR3aa: CASSYSTGLNTEAFF

d_gene: TRBD1
v_gene: TRBV5-4
j_gene: TRBJ2-3
abundance: .
CDR3nt: TGTGCCAGCAGGACAGGGGGCGCGGTAGATACGCAGTATTTT
CDR3aa: CASRTGGAVDTQYF

d_gene: TRBD2
v_gene: TRBV19
j_gene: TRBJ2-7
abundance: .
CDR3nt: TGTGCCAGTAGGACTAGCGGGTCCTACGAGCAGTACTTC
CDR3aa: CASRTSGSYEQYF

d_gene: .
v_gene: TRBV5-1
j_gene: TRBJ2-1
abundance: few
CDR3nt: TGCGCCAGCAGCCCCATCTATTCCTACAATGAGCAGTTCTTC
CDR3aa: CASSPIYSYNEQFF

d_gene: .
v_gene: TRBV27
j_gene: TRBJ2-7
abundance: once
CDR3nt: TGTGCCAGCGGTTCGGAGGTCACCTACGAGCAGTACTTC
CDR3aa: CASGSEVTYEQYF

d_gene: .
v_gene: TRBV10-1
j_gene: TRBJ1-5
abundance: few
CDR3nt: TGCGCCAGCAGTGAGTCCGGGACACTGTCCCTCTATGGGCATTTT
CDR3aa: CASSESGTLSLYGHF

d_gene: .
v_gene: TRBV7-3
j_gene: TRBJ2-3
abundance: few
CDR3nt: TGTGCCAGCAGCTTACAGGGGTCCTCCACAGATACGCAGTATTTT
CDR3aa: CASSLQGSSTDTQYF

d_gene: TRBD1
v_gene: TRBV12-3/TRBV12-4
j_gene: TRBJ1-4
abundance: few
CDR3nt: TGTGCCAGCAGTTTGGACAGGGGGGAAAAACTGTTTTTT
CDR3aa: CASSLDRGEKLFF

d_gene: TRBD1
v_gene: TRBV5-6
j_gene: TRBJ2-1
abundance: few
CDR3nt: TGTGCCAGCAGCTGGGACAGGGGGCGCGATGAGCAGTTCTTC
CDR3aa: CASSWDRGRDEQFF

d_gene: .
v_gene: TRBV13
j_gene: TRBJ2-7
abundance: many
CDR3nt: TGTGCCAGCAGCGCGAAGGGGCCTGAAGGATTCGAGCAGTACTTC
CDR3aa: CASSAKGPEGFEQYF

d_gene: .
v_gene: TRBV4-1
j_gene: TRBJ1-2
abundance: .
CDR3nt: TGCGCCAGCAGCCAACTCCACAACAGGGGCTACACCTTC
CDR3aa: CASSQLHNRGYTF

d_gene: TRBD2
v_gene: TRBV13
j_gene: TRBJ2-3
abundance: .
CDR3nt: TGTGCCAGCAGCTCGTCGCGGACTAGCGGGAGACTAGCAGATACGCAGTATTTT
CDR3aa: CASSSSRTSGRLADTQYF

d_gene: .
v_gene: TRBV7-2
j_gene: TRBJ2-7
abundance: .
CDR3nt: TGTGCCAGCAGCTTCCTTACACGAAACTCCTACGAGCAGTACTTC
CDR3aa: CASSFLTRNSYEQYF

d_gene: .
v_gene: TRBV6-4
j_gene: TRBJ2-2
abundance: .
CDR3nt: TGTGCCAGCAGCGGAGGGACAGACCACACCGGGGAGCTGTTTTTT
CDR3aa: CASSGGTDHTGELFF

d_gene: .
v_gene: TRBV5-1
j_gene: TRBJ2-5
abundance: many
CDR3nt: TGCGCCAGCAGCTTGCTGCCAGGGGACCGAGAGACCCAGTACTTC
CDR3aa: CASSLLPGDRETQYF

d_gene: .
v_gene: TRBV5-1
j_gene: TRBJ1-1
abundance: few
CDR3nt: TGCGCCAGCAGTAGTAAGAGGGGGGAACCCCAAGAAGCTTTCTTT
CDR3aa: CASSSKRGEPQEAFF

d_gene: TRBD1
v_gene: TRBV7-9
j_gene: TRBJ1-1
abundance: few
CDR3nt: TGTGCCAGCAGCTTACCGGGACAGCCTAACACTGAAGCTTTCTTT
CDR3aa: CASSLPGQPNTEAFF

d_gene: TRBD2
v_gene: TRBV6-5
j_gene: TRBJ2-3
abundance: .
CDR3nt: TGTGCCAGCAGTAGACTAGCGGGATACACAGATACGCAGTATTTT
CDR3aa: CASSRLAGYTDTQYF

d_gene: .
v_gene: TRBV19
j_gene: TRBJ2-1
abundance: .
CDR3nt: TGTGCCAGTACCCGGTCGGCCAATGAGCAGTTCTTC
CDR3aa: CASTRSANEQFF

d_gene: TRBD2
v_gene: TRBV10-3
j_gene: TRBJ2-2
abundance: few
CDR3nt: TGTGCCATCAGTGCGGGGGGAACGAACACCGGGGAGCTGTTTTTT
CDR3aa: CAISAGGTNTGELFF

d_gene: .
v_gene: TRBV7-8
j_gene: TRBJ2-7
abundance: many
CDR3nt: TGTGCCAGCAGCTTACCCAACTACGAGCAGTACTTC
CDR3aa: CASSLPNYEQYF

d_gene: .
v_gene: TRBV9
j_gene: TRBJ2-7
abundance: few
CDR3nt: TGTGCCAGCAGTGTCGTTCCCCACGAGCAGTACTTC
CDR3aa: CASSVVPHEQYF

d_gene: TRBD2
v_gene: TRBV6-5
j_gene: TRBJ2-1
abundance: once
CDR3nt: TGTGCCAGCAGTTACCTAGCGGGGGCCCCGGAGCAGTTCTTC
CDR3aa: CASSYLAGAPEQFF

d_gene: TRBD2
v_gene: TRBV4-3
j_gene: TRBJ2-1
abundance: many
CDR3nt: TGCGCCAGCAGCCAAGATCATCCAGGGACTAGCGGGATCGATGAGCAGTTCTTC
CDR3aa: CASSQDHPGTSGIDEQFF

d_gene: .
v_gene: TRBV29-1
j_gene: TRBJ2-7
abundance: few
CDR3nt: TGCAGCGTTGAAGACCCTGGAGTCTCCTACGAGCAGTACTTC
CDR3aa: CSVEDPGVSYEQYF

d_gene: .
v_gene: TRBV10-3
j_gene: TRBJ2-7
abundance: few
CDR3nt: TGTGCCATCAGCTCCGGGGGCCTCTCGCCTGAGCAGTACTTC
CDR3aa: CAISSGGLSPEQYF

d_gene: .
v_gene: TRBV6-2/TRBV6-3
j_gene: TRBJ2-7
abundance: .
CDR3nt: TGTGCCAGCAGTTACCCCGGAAAGGCGGCCGAGCAGTACTTC
CDR3aa: CASSYPGKAAEQYF

d_gene: .
v_gene: TRBV5-1
j_gene: TRBJ2-3
abundance: few
CDR3nt: TGCGCCAGCCTCGGGCCGAACACAGATACGCAGTATTTT
CDR3aa: CASLGPNTDTQYF

d_gene: .
v_gene: TRBV29-1
j_gene: TRBJ2-2
abundance: few
CDR3nt: TGCAGCGCCACTGCACAGGACACGAACACCGGGGAGCTGTTTTTT
CDR3aa: CSATAQDTNTGELFF

d_gene: .
v_gene: TRBV10-3
j_gene: TRBJ2-7
abundance: .
CDR3nt: TGTGCCATCAGTGCGGGCTCCTACGAGCAGTACTTC
CDR3aa: CAISAGSYEQYF

d_gene: .
v_gene: TRBV29-1
j_gene: TRBJ2-1
abundance: .
CDR3nt: TGCAGCCTCTTTGAGTATGAGCAGTTCTTC
CDR3aa: CSLFEYEQFF

d_gene: TRBD1
v_gene: TRBV20-1
j_gene: TRBJ1-1
abundance: .
CDR3nt: TGCAGTGCTAGACCACCGGGACAGGGGTCCACTGAAGCTTTCTTT
CDR3aa: CSARPPGQGSTEAFF

d_gene: .
v_gene: TRBV20-1
j_gene: TRBJ2-7
abundance: .
CDR3nt: TGCAGTGCTAGAGATCAAGGCTACGAGCAGTACTTC
CDR3aa: CSARDQGYEQYF